The 22 T cell receptor beta chains listed next were all sequenced from one sample in a study of T-cell reconstitution after alpha-beta-depleted transplantation in children. The authors prepared the TCRbeta library with unique molecular identifiers. MiXCR, run by TCRdb on the PCR reads, gives a single entry per CDR3 protein. The table shows 300,000 or so distinct CDR3 sequences, with more than 8% occurring only once. The sequencing used PBMCs from the stem cell graft donor, collected from the stem cell graft. The receptors originated from a human donor who donated a stem cell graft to a child with SCID.

This rearrangement joins TRBV4-1 to TRBJ2-7; 10 bases map to TRBD1. The junction had 7 bases not matched to a gene; V was cut back by 4 bases and J by 7 bases. Germline CDR1 MGHRA, CDR2 YSYEKL. This CDR3 is built from 14 residues. CDR3 residues: CASSRPGQGWEQYF. The CDR3 bases are TGCGCCAGCAGCCGGCCGGGACAGGGGTGGGAGCAGTACTTC.

This clonotype came up many times. The CDR3 loop reads CASVPRGGLRAQYF. The CDR3 DNA is TGTGCCAGCGTACCCCGGGGGGGTCTGAGGGCGCAGTATTTT. This rearrangement joins TRBV6-2 or TRBV6-3 to TRBJ2-3; TRBD2 matches 8 bases. Per the germline V gene, CDR1 is MNHEY and CDR2 is SVGEGT. CDR3 length equals 14 residues. V lost 8 bases and J lost 10; bases outside the gene matches: 14.

This clonotype appeared a few times. The chain recombines TRBV13 with TRBJ2-7, with D perhaps given as TRBD1 or TRBD2 (5 bases each). V was clipped by 1 base and J by 0 bases, with 13 bases between them. The CDR3 covers 16 residues. Germline values: CDR1 PRHDT, CDR2 FYEKMQ (reference sequence). The CDR3 protein is CASSLEKGRSSYEQYF. In DNA, the CDR3 is TGTGCCAGCAGCTTAGAGAAGGGGAGAAGCTCCTACGAGCAGTACTTC.

V gene TRBV10-2 combines with J gene TRBJ1-2; D is possibly TRBD1 (6 bases). Germline CDR1 reads WSHSY; CDR2 reads SAAADI. The CDR3 runs 11 residues. The V gene lost 6 bases and the J gene lost 8 bases, with 10 bases spanning the gap. The DNA for the CDR3 is TGCGCCAGCAGCGGGACATCCGGCTACACCTTC. This translates into CASSGTSGYTF.

This clonotype was detected a few times. The V and J genes are TRBV20-1 and TRBJ1-2, with D uncertain. This CDR3 spans 13 amino acids. Trimming took off 0 bases at V and 4 bases at J, with 9 bases between the two ends. Germline V gene lookup returns CDR1 DFQATT and CDR2 SNEGSKA (reference sequence). The DNA of the CDR3 is TGCAGTGCTAGAGAGGGCAGTCGCTATGGCTACACCTTC. Translation gives CSAREGSRYGYTF.

This chain links TRBV12-3 or TRBV12-4 with TRBJ2-3; a weak D match, TRBD2 (6 bases). The CDR3 length is 18 residues. CDR3 sequence: CTFCQRHGGIASTDTQYF. The CDR3 coding sequence is TGTACCTTCTGCCAACGCCACGGGGGTATTGCGAGCACAGATACGCAGTATTTT.

In this sample, this clonotype turned up a few times. The chain combines TRBV2 with TRBJ1-1, with 9 nucleotides matching TRBD1. V was pared by 10 bases and J by 5 bases, with 8 bases of the junction left unmatched. The CDR3 has 13 residues. Germline values: CDR1 SNHLY, CDR2 FYNNEI. The DNA of the CDR3 is TGTGCCAACACGACAGGGGGAAGAACTGAAGCTTTCTTT. This encodes CANTTGGRTEAFF.

Of note for this clonotype: Sequence at one end of the junction differs from germline and may be a read error. The chain joins TRBV3-1 to TRBJ2-4, with D unresolved. The CDR3 totals 17 residues. Germline lookup yields CDR1 LGHDT and CDR2 YNNKEL (reference sequence). CDR3 in DNA: TGTGCTAGCAGCCAAGTTTTATCAGAACGGTTCAAAAACATTCAGTACTTC. It is translated as CASSQVLSERFKNIQYF. Filled out from reference TRBV3-1 and TRBJ2-4, the complete variable domain reads DTAVSQTPKYLVTQMGNDKSIKCEQNLGHDTMYWYKQDSKKFLKIMFSYNNKELIINETVPNRFSPKSPDKAHLNLHINSLELGDSAVYFCASSQVLSERFKNIQYFGAGTRLSVL.

This clonotype was picked up a small number of times. The V call is TRBV5-1, the J call TRBJ1-1; tentatively, D is TRBD1 (5 bases). Germline assignment: CDR1 SGHRS and CDR2 YFSETQ. The CDR3 sequence is 14 residues long. Between the trimmed V and J ends, which lost 1 base and 6 bases, there was a span of 13 bases. CDR3 region: CASSLFLQGPEAFF. As DNA, the CDR3 is TGCGCCAGCAGCTTGTTTCTCCAGGGTCCTGAAGCTTTCTTT.

The V gene is TRBV5-1, the J gene TRBJ2-2; the D gene is possibly TRBD1 (6 bases). Germline V gene data show CDR1 as SGHRS and CDR2 as YFSETQ. Between the trimmed V and J ends, which lost 1 base and 1 base, there was a span of 11 bases. The CDR3 contains 16 residues. As DNA, the CDR3 is TGCGCCAGCAGCTTGCAGGGGACACTGAACACCGGGGAGCTGTTTTTT. Protein sequence: CASSLQGTLNTGELFF.

As concerns this clonotype: One base away lies a much larger clone, so this may be a sequencing read error. This chain uses TRBV20-1 with TRBJ2-7; 8 positions agree with TRBD1. V trimming: 6 bases; J trimming: 5 bases; junction bases outside the gene matches: 9. This CDR3 is built from 13 residues. The V gene's germline CDR1 is DFQATT and CDR2 SNEGSKA (reference sequence). The CDR3 spells CSAFGQGYNEQYF. CDR3 nucleotide sequence: TGCAGTGCATTCGGACAGGGTTACAACGAGCAGTACTTC.

There are a few counts of this clonotype. This sequence joins TRBV4-1 and TRBJ2-3; D assignment may be TRBD1 or TRBD2 (7 bases each). Trimming removed 6 bases from V and 1 base from J, with 17 bases in between. Germline V gene lookup returns CDR1 MGHRA and CDR2 YSYEKL. The CDR3 consists of 16 residues. The CDR3: CASSREGASGTDTQYF. As DNA, the CDR3 is TGCGCCAGCAGTAGGGAGGGGGCTTCTGGCACAGATACGCAGTATTTT.

This chain connects TRBV10-3 to TRBJ2-5; D call uncertain. V lost 2 bases, J lost 4 bases, and 14 bases lay in between. The germline V gene has CDR1 ENHRY and CDR2 SYGVKD. CDR3 size: 15 residues. This chain's CDR3 is CAISEVNISPETQYF. The CDR3 bases are TGTGCCATCAGTGAGGTCAATATATCGCCAGAGACCCAGTACTTC.

This clonotype was seen more than once but under ten times. The chain employs TRBV20-1 and TRBJ2-1; D uncertain. Germline-derived CDR1 and CDR2 are DFQATT and SNEGSKA (reference sequence). The CDR3 covers 13 residues. V lost 8 bases to trimming and J lost 4 bases, with 15 bases between them. CDR3 sequence: CSRSAPPYNEQFF. Written as DNA, the CDR3 is TGCAGTAGAAGCGCTCCCCCTTACAATGAGCAGTTCTTC.

There are a few counts of this clonotype. J is TRBJ1-2 and V is TRBV12-3 or TRBV12-4; D ambiguous. Trimming took 8 bases from V and 9 from J, leaving 19 bases between them. The CDR3 is made up of 13 amino acids. The CDR3 here is CASGSRAADRYTF. CDR3 DNA sequence: TGTGCCAGCGGCTCGAGGGCAGCTGACCGCTACACCTTC.

The J gene is TRBJ1-3, the V gene TRBV20-1; a possible D gene is TRBD1 (5 bases). The germline V and J ends were trimmed by 0 bases and 0 bases, with 6 bases remaining between them. Germline V gene sequence: CDR1 DFQATT, CDR2 SNEGSKA (reference sequence). The length of the CDR3 is 14 residues. CDR3 coding DNA: TGCAGTGCTAGAGATGACAGCTCTGGAAACACCATATATTTT. It is translated as CSARDDSSGNTIYF.

There are a few counts of this clonotype. The V call is TRBV24-1, the J call TRBJ1-2, with 7 bases identical to TRBD1. The CDR3 runs 14 residues. V lost 2 bases to trimming and J lost 8 bases; unmatched junction nucleotides: 7. Germline lookup yields CDR1 KGHDR and CDR2 SFDVKD. CDR3 in DNA: TGTGCCACCAGTGATTCAAATGAGGACAGGGGCTACACCTTC. Protein: CATSDSNEDRGYTF.

This clonotype was observed many times. This sequence joins TRBV11-2 and TRBJ2-3; D perhaps matches TRBD2 (6 bases). The CDR3 sequence is 14 residues long. V was cut by 5 bases and J by 2 bases, with 11 bases left in between. Germline V gives CDR1 SGHAT, CDR2 FQNNGV. The CDR3 sequence: CASSTGTYTDTQYF. CDR3 sequence (DNA): TGTGCCAGCAGCACCGGGACTTACACAGATACGCAGTATTTT. Variable domain in full (rest from reference TRBV11-2 and TRBJ2-3): EAGVAQSPRYKIIEKRQSVAFWCNPISGHATLYWYQQILGQGPKLLIQFQNNGVVDDSQLPKDRFSAERLKGVDSTLKIQPAKLEDSAVYLCASSTGTYTDTQYFGPGTRLTVL.

To note about this clonotype: At one of its ends the junction is not consistent with the germline gene, which may arise from a read error. This chain links TRBV6-1 with TRBJ2-7, with 8 bases that match TRBD2. This CDR3 has 14 residues. Germline CDR1 and CDR2: MNHNS and SASEGT. The CDR3 coding sequence is TGTGCCAGCAGTGGTCCTACGGGGGGGAACCCAGGAGGCTTC. This sequence encodes CASSGPTGGNPGGF.

This clonotype was observed a few times. The chain joins TRBV27 to TRBJ1-1, with a tentative D call TRBD1 (5 bases). The germline V gene encodes CDR1 MNHEY and CDR2 SMNVEV (reference sequence). CDR3 length equals 15 residues. V was pared by 6 bases and J by 0 bases, with 14 bases between. The CDR3 nucleotides read TGTGCCAGCAGCCATCCAACGACAGTGAACACTGAAGCTTTCTTT. It yields the protein CASSHPTTVNTEAFF.

The chain combines TRBV18 with TRBJ2-5; D is unresolved. The CDR3 has 14 amino acids. CDR1 and CDR2 from the germline V gene are KGHSH and LQKENI. Trimming shortened V by 2 bases and J by 2 bases, and 9 bases separated the two germline ends. The CDR3 protein is CASSPYGQQETQYF. CDR3 DNA sequence: TGTGCCAGCTCACCATACGGGCAGCAAGAGACCCAGTACTTC.

V usage is TRBV2 and J usage is TRBJ2-1, with 7 bases that match TRBD2. Trimming removed 7 bases from V and 10 bases from J; junction bases left unmatched: 7. The V gene's germline CDR1 is SNHLY and CDR2 FYNNEI. The CDR3 contains 12 residues. CDR3 DNA: TGTGCCAGCACGGGTAGACTAGCCGAGCAGTTCTTC. Its translation is CASTGRLAEQFF.